This T cell receptor (beta chain) was found in a study of blood T cell repertoires in COVID-19. Study information: PBMCs, B-cell-depleted T cells, or T cells were the source of the cDNA or gDNA that made up the material.

CDR1 is SGHDT, CDR2 YYEEEE, per germline. Germline trimming cut 4 bases from V and 7 bases from J; bases unmatched to any gene: 11. This CDR3 contains 15 residues. The data were produced by immunoSEQ multiplex PCR, yet TCRdb's version contains in-frame clones alone and is incomplete. The sample has 59,000 or so clones, about 70% seen once. This chain connects TRBV5-6 to TRBJ2-7; 10 bases map to TRBD1. The clonotype was recovered from a woman in her forties or fifties with active or convalescent COVID-19. Sequencing used peripheral blood. The CDR3 is CASSLVGGQGREQYF. The DNA for the CDR3 is TGTGCCAGCAGCCTGGTAGGGGGACAGGGGAGAGAGCAGTACTTC.